The clone carrying this T cell receptor (beta chain) was found a few times. There are 16 residues in the CDR3. The V gene's germline CDR1 is MDHEN and CDR2 SYDVKM. V was clipped by 2 bases and J by 5 bases; unmatched bases: 10. The data stem from a study of cytomegalovirus exposure and HLA in healthy donors. The PCR made use of 60 Vbeta and 13 Jbeta primers. Only in-frame clones appear in the TCRdb table, and some are missing; sequencing was by immunoSEQ multiplex PCR. Counted here are 83,000 or so clones, around 81% occurring once; the ten biggest clones make up 1.9%. The sequence came from a young woman in good health and CMV-seronegative. What was sequenced was PBMCs. The V gene is TRBV28, the J gene TRBJ1-1; 8 nucleotides agree with TRBD1. CDR3 sequence (DNA): TGTGCCAGCAGTTTAAATACCCAGGGGGCTCGGACTGAAGCTTTCTTT. Protein: CASSLNTQGARTEAFF.